These 26 T cell receptor beta chains share one sample of origin, sequenced in a study of blood T cell repertoires in COVID-19. The protocol was immunoSEQ multiplex PCR, while the TCRdb copy is restricted to in-frame clones and leaves out a portion. The data contain 110,000 to 150,000 clones, about 86% of them seen just once; the ten biggest clones take up around 8.4%. The sequenced material came from peripheral blood. Every receptor here comes from a woman aged 60-75 years with acute or convalescent COVID-19.

The chain is built from TRBV6-5 and TRBJ1-5; 8 nucleotides match TRBD1. CDR1 and CDR2 (germline): MNHEY, SVGAGI. The V segment lost 2 bases and the J segment 4 bases; nucleotides outside the gene matches: 4. This CDR3 is built from 15 residues. The CDR3 DNA reads as TGTGCCAGCAGTTACGCCGGGACAGGAAATCAGCCCCAGCATTTT. It codes for CASSYAGTGNQPQHF.

The gene calls are TRBV15 and TRBJ2-7; TRBD1 agrees at 9 bases. The germline V gene has CDR1 LNHNV and CDR2 YYDKDF (reference sequence). The V gene end was trimmed by 4 bases and the J gene end by 2 bases; junction bases not matched to a gene: 3. This CDR3 is 14 amino acids long. CDR3 DNA sequence: TGTGCCACCAGCATGGACAGGGGAACCTACGAGCAGTACTTC. Translated, it gives CATSMDRGTYEQYF.

This chain uses TRBV28 with TRBJ2-1; maybe TRBD2 (6 bases). The CDR3 has 14 amino acids. Germline V CDR1 and CDR2: MDHEN, SYDVKM. V was cut by 6 bases and J by 6 bases, with 15 bases left in between. The CDR3 coding sequence is TGTGCCAGCAGCCCCGGGACTGGGTTCAATGAGCAGTTCTTC. It yields the protein CASSPGTGFNEQFF.

The table lists this clone with a few counts. The genes are TRBV7-9 and TRBJ2-2; D uncertain. Germline V gene sequence: CDR1 SEHNR, CDR2 FQNEAQ (reference sequence). The CDR3 is 12 residues long. Trimming took off 6 bases at V and 7 bases at J, with 9 bases between the two ends. The CDR3 DNA reads TGTGCCAGCAGAAACGAGATCGGGGAGCTGTTTTTT. It translates to CASRNEIGELFF.

In regard to this clone: Additional DNA sequences in this sample encode the identical CDR3. V and J are TRBV5-1 and TRBJ2-1, with D uncertain. Germline V gene data show CDR1 as SGHRS and CDR2 as YFSETQ. CDR3 length: 12 residues. Trimming shortened V by 0 bases and J by 6 bases, and 4 bases separated the two germline ends. CDR3 coding DNA: TGCGCCAGCAGCTTGGCCCGCAATGAGCAGTTCTTC. Its translation is CASSLARNEQFF.

V is TRBV5-4 and J is TRBJ2-3; the match to TRBD2 covers 7 bases. V shed 0 bases, J shed 4 bases, and the junction held 11 bases outside the gene matches. The CDR3 runs to 17 residues. The V gene's germline CDR1 is SGHNT and CDR2 YYREEE (reference sequence). CDR3 DNA sequence: TGTGCCAGCAGCTTGGGGCTGAGGGGAGGGAAATCAGATACGCAGTATTTT. It encodes CASSLGLRGGKSDTQYF.

The chain carries TRBV9 and TRBJ2-3; 7 bases line up with TRBD1. Germline loops: CDR1 SGDLS, CDR2 YYNGEE. Germline trimming cut 0 bases from V and 4 bases from J; bases unmatched to any gene: 2. The CDR3 covers 14 residues. The CDR3 DNA sequence: TGTGCCAGCAGCGTAGGGGACAGACCAGATACGCAGTATTTT. It translates to CASSVGDRPDTQYF.

The chain combines TRBV24-1 with TRBJ2-3; D call uncertain. Looked up from germline, CDR1 is KGHDR and CDR2 is SFDVKD. The V gene lost 4 bases and the J gene lost 7 bases, with 20 bases spanning the gap. The CDR3 consists of 16 residues. The CDR3 bases are TGTGCCACCAGTGACCCCTCACCCGGTAGATCGTATACGCAGTATTTT. It yields the protein CATSDPSPGRSYTQYF.

The J gene is TRBJ2-5, the V gene TRBV9; D may be TRBD1 (7 bases). The CDR3 spans 15 residues. V lost 0 bases to trimming and J lost 3 bases, with 12 bases between them. Germline loops: CDR1 SGDLS, CDR2 YYNGEE. CDR3: CASSVAGGRKETQYF. The CDR3 bases are TGTGCCAGCAGCGTAGCAGGGGGGCGTAAAGAGACCCAGTACTTC.

CDR3 bases: TGTGCCAGCAGCCAAAGCAGGGACTACACCTTC. Its protein product is CASSQSRDYTF. The rearrangement links TRBV3-1 (or the pseudogene TRBV3-2) to TRBJ1-2; D possibly corresponds to TRBD1 (5 bases). The CDR3 runs 11 residues. Trimming took 2 bases from V and 10 from J, leaving 8 bases between them. Per the germline V gene, CDR1 is LGHDT and CDR2 is YNNKEL (reference sequence).

The chain couples TRBV19 to TRBJ1-1; D is possibly TRBD1 (6 bases). This CDR3 is built from 13 residues. Germline assignment: CDR1 LNHDA and CDR2 SQIVND (reference sequence). The V gene lost 6 bases and the J gene lost 13 bases, with 21 bases spanning the gap. The CDR3 loop is CASSPSGGTSSFF. DNA of the CDR3: TGTGCCAGTAGCCCATCGGGAGGGACATCTAGTTTCTTT.

This clone appeared a few times. V gene TRBV7-8 combines with J gene TRBJ2-7, with unresolved D. This CDR3 comprises 15 residues. Germline V gives CDR1 SGHVS, CDR2 FQNEAQ. Trimming took off 1 base at V and 3 bases at J, with 13 bases between the two ends. CDR3 sequence reads: CASSLERHLSYEQYF. The CDR3 nucleotides are TGTGCCAGCAGCTTAGAGAGACACCTGAGCTACGAGCAGTACTTC.

The chain couples TRBV6-6 to TRBJ1-4, with D uncertain. Germline V gene sequence: CDR1 MNHNY, CDR2 SVGAGI (reference sequence). V lost 5 bases to trimming and J lost 8 bases, with 9 bases between them. The CDR3 runs to 12 residues. The CDR3 DNA sequence: TGTGCCAGCAGTCCCCGAGGGGAAAAACTGTTTTTT. This sequence encodes CASSPRGEKLFF.

The chain has TRBV2 and TRBJ1-5, with D unresolved. This CDR3 spans 13 amino acids. Germline V lookup: CDR1 SNHLY, CDR2 FYNNEI. V gave up 3 bases and J gave up 7 bases, with 10 bases separating them. The CDR3 sequence: CASSDWPMQPQHF. CDR3 nucleotides: TGTGCCAGCAGTGATTGGCCCATGCAGCCCCAGCATTTT.

The chain couples TRBV11-3 to TRBJ1-2; 7 bases are a match to TRBD1. This CDR3 spans 15 amino acids. J gave up 4 bases and V 8 bases, and 13 bases lay outside the gene matches. Germline V gene sequence: CDR1 SGHNT, CDR2 YENEEA. The CDR3 DNA sequence: TGTGCCAGCGGCTCTCTACCCGGGACAGCCTATGGCTACACCTTC. It codes for CASGSLPGTAYGYTF.

The V call is TRBV24-1, the J call TRBJ2-1, with a tentative D call TRBD2 (6 bases). Trimming cost V 4 bases and J 6 bases, with 12 bases left between them. Germline V lookup: CDR1 KGHDR, CDR2 SFDVKD. CDR3 size: 14 residues. CDR3 in amino acids: CATSDTAGGNEQFF. Written as DNA, the CDR3 is TGTGCCACCAGTGACACCGCCGGGGGCAATGAGCAGTTCTTC.

A remark on this clone: The junction and the germline gene differ at one end; a read error may be behind it. J is TRBJ1-5 and V is TRBV19; 7 bases align to TRBD1. CDR3 length: 16 amino acids. Germline V gene data show CDR1 as LNHDA and CDR2 as SQIVND (reference sequence). CDR3 region: CVSRITRDSLNQPQHF. In DNA, the CDR3 is TGTGTCAGTAGGATTACTCGGGACAGCTTAAATCAGCCCCAGCATTTT. The full variable domain, its missing parts supplied by reference TRBV19 and TRBJ1-5, is DGGITQSPKYLFRKEGQNVTLSCEQNLNHDAMYWYRQDPGQGLRLIYYSQIVNDFQKGDIAEGYSVSREKKESFPLTVTSAQKNPTAFYLCVSRITRDSLNQPQHFGDGTRLSIL.

V usage is TRBV11-3 and J usage is TRBJ2-3, with 7 nucleotides matching TRBD2. Germline-derived CDR1 and CDR2 are SGHNT and YENEEA. The CDR3 is made up of 16 amino acids. V dropped 5 bases and J dropped 0; count of bases not matched to a gene: 8. CDR3: CASSLLSGVSTDTQYF. DNA of the CDR3: TGTGCCAGCAGCCTCCTAAGCGGGGTAAGCACAGATACGCAGTATTTT.

This sequence joins TRBV19 and TRBJ2-1; TRBD2 agrees at 10 bases. The CDR3 runs 15 residues. The germline V gene has CDR1 LNHDA and CDR2 SQIVND (reference sequence). The ends lost 11 bases at V and 0 bases at J; junction bases unmatched: 7. The CDR3 nucleotides are TGTGCCGTATCAGCGGGGGGGAGCTCCTACAATGAGCAGTTCTTC. It yields the protein CAVSAGGSSYNEQFF.

This chain links TRBV3-1 (or the pseudogene TRBV3-2) with TRBJ2-4; TRBD2 matches at 7 bases. Germline V gives CDR1 LGHDT, CDR2 YNNKEL (reference sequence). The CDR3 is made up of 17 amino acids. V lost 0 bases to trimming and J lost 0 bases; unmatched junction nucleotides: 5. Here the CDR3 DNA reads TGTGCCAGCAGCCAAGATCCGTCTAGCGGAGCCAAAAACATTCAGTACTTC. It is translated as CASSQDPSSGAKNIQYF.

The chain couples TRBV7-3 to TRBJ2-2; 9 bases match TRBD2. This CDR3 region has 18 residues. V lost 5 bases and J lost 1; bases outside the gene matches: 11. The germline V gene has CDR1 SGHTA and CDR2 FQGTGA. The CDR3 is CASSENGLAGLNTGELFF. The CDR3 DNA follows: TGTGCCAGCAGCGAAAACGGGCTAGCGGGGTTGAACACCGGGGAGCTGTTTTTT.

The rearrangement joins TRBV3-1 (or the pseudogene TRBV3-2) to TRBJ1-3, with D possibly TRBD1 on 5 matching bases. Trimming removed 1 base at V and 4 bases at J, with 11 bases between. Per germline, CDR1 LGHDT and CDR2 YNNKEL (reference sequence). The CDR3 loop spans 15 amino acids. CDR3 sequence: CASSQVPRGGNTIYF. In DNA form, the CDR3 reads TGTGCCAGCAGCCAAGTACCAAGGGGCGGAAACACCATATATTTT.

The chain uses TRBV20-1 and TRBJ2-1; D possibly corresponds to TRBD1 (6 bases). V gave up 0 bases and J gave up 16 bases, with 13 bases separating them. Looked up from germline, CDR1 is DFQATT and CDR2 is SNEGSKA (reference sequence). The CDR3 has 11 amino acids. CDR3 residues: CSARETGLSFF. The CDR3 coding sequence is TGCAGTGCTAGAGAAACAGGGCTAAGTTTCTTC.

This sequence joins TRBV5-4 and TRBJ1-4, with 7 bases fitting TRBD1. The junction had 4 bases not matched to a gene; V was cut back by 0 bases and J by 5 bases. CDR1 and CDR2 (germline): SGHNT, YYREEE (reference sequence). The CDR3 covers 15 residues. This CDR3 is CASSLGTGTNEKLFF. The CDR3 coding sequence is TGTGCCAGCAGCTTGGGGACAGGTACGAATGAAAAACTGTTTTTT.

The V gene is TRBV4-3, the J gene TRBJ2-2; no clear D gene. The CDR3 runs 16 residues. Germline CDR1 is LGHNA and CDR2 is YSLEER. V gave up 0 bases and J gave up 3 bases, with 11 bases separating them. The CDR3 sequence is CASSQDLGYYTGELFF. The CDR3 DNA follows: TGCGCCAGCAGCCAAGATCTGGGCTACTACACCGGGGAGCTGTTTTTT.

The CDR3 loop reads CASSYLPRVSGNTIYF. The CDR3, as DNA: TGTGCCAGCAGTTACTTACCAAGAGTATCTGGAAACACCATATATTTT. The chain couples TRBV6-2 or TRBV6-3 to TRBJ1-3, with unresolved D. CDR1 is MNHEY, CDR2 SVGEGT, per germline. The CDR3 totals 16 residues. V was shortened by 1 base and J by 1 base, with 11 bases between the two germline ends.